The 30 T cell receptor beta chains below were found in one sample sequenced in a study of blood T cell repertoires in COVID-19. Data came from immunoSEQ multiplex PCR; TCRdb stores just in-frame clones and leaves some out. The sample lists approximately 130,000 clones; approximately 90% were seen once. The sample was peripheral blood. The receptors derive from a man aged 45-65 years with acute or convalescent COVID-19.

The V and J genes are TRBV6-5 and TRBJ2-5; no firm D call. The germline V and J ends were trimmed by 6 bases and 2 bases, with 10 bases remaining between them. CDR3 length equals 13 residues. Germline CDR1 is MNHEY and CDR2 is SVGAGI. The CDR3 reads CASSREAQETQYF. In DNA, the CDR3 is TGTGCCAGCAGCCGCGAGGCTCAAGAGACCCAGTACTTC.

The gene calls are TRBV19 and TRBJ2-2; TRBD2 matches at 14 bases. CDR1 and CDR2 from the germline V gene are LNHDA and SQIVND (reference sequence). This CDR3 contains 21 residues. Germline trimming cut 5 bases from V and 4 bases from J; bases unmatched to any gene: 18. The CDR3 is CASSFNRVSTSGRATTGELFF. For the CDR3, the DNA is TGTGCCAGTAGTTTCAACAGGGTTTCGACTAGCGGGAGGGCCACCACCGGGGAGCTGTTTTTT.

The chain joins TRBV6-1 to TRBJ2-1, with 8 bases aligning to TRBD2. V lost 2 bases, J lost 12 bases, and 3 bases stayed unmatched. The CDR3 length is 12 residues. CDR1 and CDR2 from the germline V gene are MNHNS and SASEGT. This chain's CDR3 is CASSERGGRQFF. The CDR3 coding sequence is TGTGCCAGCAGTGAACGGGGGGGTCGGCAGTTCTTC.

This clone was detected once. V and J are TRBV28 and TRBJ2-5; D might be TRBD2 (6 bases). The germline V gene encodes CDR1 MDHEN and CDR2 SYDVKM. Deletions cut 5 bases from V and 7 bases from J, with 20 bases between. The CDR3 contains 15 residues. The CDR3 DNA follows: TGTGCCAGCAGTGAGCGTCTCGGCGGGATTGGGACCCAGTACTTC. This encodes CASSERLGGIGTQYF.

This clone was observed a handful of times. The V gene is TRBV7-2, the J gene TRBJ2-2; weak D call: TRBD1 (5 bases). CDR1 is SGHTA, CDR2 FQGNSA, per germline. V was trimmed by 1 base and J by 2 bases, leaving 11 bases between them. This CDR3 has 16 residues. CDR3 amino acids: CASSLGVRANTGELFF. DNA for the CDR3: TGTGCCAGCAGCTTAGGGGTCAGGGCTAACACCGGGGAGCTGTTTTTT.

This clone was detected once. The genes are TRBV19 and TRBJ2-5; D is possibly TRBD2 (6 bases). V lost 3 bases and J 0 bases, leaving 14 bases between the germline ends. CDR1 LNHDA and CDR2 SQIVND come from the germline V gene (reference sequence). CDR3 length equals 16 residues. The CDR3 DNA follows: TGTGCCAGTAGTATGGGAGGCAAGGCGAACCAAGAGACCCAGTACTTC. The encoded protein is CASSMGGKANQETQYF.

The chain couples TRBV4-2 to TRBJ1-1; D unresolved. V was shortened by 2 bases and J by 2 bases, with 9 bases between the two germline ends. Germline V gene lookup returns CDR1 LGHNA and CDR2 YNFKEQ. The CDR3 extends over 14 amino acids. The CDR3 reads CASSQPGENTEAFF. CDR3 bases: TGTGCCAGCAGCCAACCCGGTGAAAACACTGAAGCTTTCTTT.

The chain is built from TRBV11-3 and TRBJ1-2; the D gene is possibly TRBD1 (6 bases). Trimming pared 5 bases from V and 4 bases from J, leaving 11 bases between. CDR3 length: 13 residues. Germline V lookup: CDR1 SGHNT, CDR2 YENEEA. In DNA, the CDR3 is TGTGCCAGCAGCCGCAACAGGGTCTATGGCTACACCTTC. Its translation: CASSRNRVYGYTF.

There are a few counts of this clone. V usage is TRBV7-9 and J usage is TRBJ1-5; the D is unclear. CDR1 is SEHNR, CDR2 FQNEAQ, per germline (reference sequence). The CDR3 totals 13 residues. Trimming cost V 1 base and J 7 bases, with 8 bases left between them. The CDR3 DNA reads TGTGCCAGCAGCTTAGAGGGCGGGCAGCCCCAGCATTTT. Translated: CASSLEGGQPQHF.

The CDR3 region is CASLDGGNDEQYF. CDR3 coding DNA: TGTGCCAGCTTAGACGGGGGTAACGACGAGCAGTACTTC. V gene TRBV2 combines with J gene TRBJ2-7; a weak D match, TRBD2 (6 bases). Germline V CDR1 and CDR2: SNHLY, FYNNEI. Trimming cost V 8 bases and J 5 bases, with 16 bases left between them. The CDR3 spans 13 residues. Full variable domain (missing parts from reference TRBV2 and TRBJ2-7): EPEVTQTPSHQVTQMGQEVILRCVPISNHLYFYWYRQILGQKVEFLVSFYNNEISEKSEIFDDQFSVERPDGSNFTLKIRSTKLEDSAMYFCASLDGGNDEQYFGPGTRLTVT.

The rearrangement uses TRBV12-5 and TRBJ1-2, with a weak D call TRBD1 (6 bases). The CDR3 is 19 amino acids. Per germline, CDR1 LGHNT and CDR2 FRNRAP. V was cut by 6 bases and J by 0 bases, with 26 bases left in between. Written as DNA, the CDR3 is TGTGCTAGTGGCTACCCTTCGACAGGCCCTCATTTGGCTAACTATGGCTACACCTTC. It encodes CASGYPSTGPHLANYGYTF. The complete variable domain, with remaining parts taken from reference TRBV12-5 and TRBJ1-2, reads DARVTQTPRHKVTEMGQEVTMRCQPILGHNTVFWYRQTMMQGLELLAYFRNRAPLDDSGMPKDRFSAEMPDATLATLKIQPSEPRDSAVYFCASGYPSTGPHLANYGYTFGSGTRLTVV.

This clone was detected once. The chain uses TRBV15 and TRBJ1-2, with TRBD1 matching over 10 bases. The J segment lost 5 bases and the V segment lost 0 bases, leaving 3 bases of the junction unmatched. Germline CDR1 is LNHNV and CDR2 is YYDKDF (reference sequence). The CDR3 totals 15 residues. CDR3 sequence: CATSRDRDRGYGYTF. The CDR3, as DNA: TGTGCCACCAGCAGAGATAGGGACAGGGGATATGGCTACACCTTC. Full variable domain (outside the CDR3, taken from reference TRBV15 and TRBJ1-2): DAMVIQNPRYQVTQFGKPVTLSCSQTLNHNVMYWYQQKSSQAPKLLFHYYDKDFNNEADTPDNFQSRRPNTSFCFLDIRSPGLGDTAMYLCATSRDRDRGYGYTFGSGTRLTVV.

This chain uses TRBV5-1 with TRBJ1-6; perhaps TRBD1 as D (5 bases). Germline V gene sequence: CDR1 SGHRS, CDR2 YFSETQ. V was pared by 4 bases and J by 9 bases, with 17 bases between. This CDR3 region has 15 residues. The CDR3 region is CASSPEGARGSPLHF. The DNA of the CDR3 is TGCGCCAGCAGCCCGGAAGGGGCGCGTGGTTCACCCCTCCACTTT.

The chain joins TRBV7-2 to TRBJ2-7; a possible D gene is TRBD1 (5 bases). Trimming removed 5 bases from V and 2 bases from J, with 13 bases in between. Germline lookup yields CDR1 SGHTA and CDR2 FQGNSA. This CDR3 spans 14 amino acids. The CDR3 sequence: CASSPPIGAYEQYF. The CDR3, as DNA: TGTGCCAGCAGCCCACCCATAGGGGCCTACGAGCAGTACTTC.

The chain couples TRBV21-1 to TRBJ2-7; TRBD1 is the table's D call and was not checked against the DNA. TRBV21-1 is described as a pseudogene. The CDR3 totals 16 residues. The DNA of the CDR3 is TGTGCCAGCAGAAAAAGGGCAGGGGCCCTCTCCTACGAGCAGTACTTC. Its translation: CASRKRAGALSYEQYF.

This clone was counted a single time. This sequence joins TRBV5-1 and TRBJ2-2; no clear D gene. Per germline, CDR1 SGHRS and CDR2 YFSETQ. The CDR3 is 14 amino acids. V was clipped by 4 bases and J by 6 bases, with 13 bases between them. The CDR3 DNA reads as TGCGCCAGCAGCCTGCCTTTGAGCGCCGGGGAGCTGTTTTTT. Its translation: CASSLPLSAGELFF.

This rearrangement joins TRBV5-1 to TRBJ2-7; D not certain. Germline V lookup: CDR1 SGHRS, CDR2 YFSETQ. V lost 5 bases to trimming and J lost 0 bases, with 12 bases between them. The CDR3 is made up of 14 amino acids. CDR3 sequence (DNA): TGCGCCAGCAGTTTCCAATCGAGCTCCTACGAGCAGTACTTC. Translation gives CASSFQSSSYEQYF.

In this sample, this clone turned up a few times. The V call is TRBV14, the J call TRBJ2-7, with TRBD2 identical over 8 bases. The CDR3 spans 16 residues. Germline assignment: CDR1 SGHDN and CDR2 FVKESK. Losses at the gene ends were 1 base for V and 0 bases for J; bases not matched to a gene: 5. The CDR3 DNA reads TGTGCCAGCAGCCAAGCCGGGAGGGGACCCTCCTACGAGCAGTACTTC. Protein product: CASSQAGRGPSYEQYF.

This chain joins TRBV10-3 and TRBJ1-2; 12 positions agree with TRBD1. V shed 2 bases, J shed 6 bases, and the junction held 7 bases outside the gene matches. CDR1 is ENHRY, CDR2 SYGVKD, per germline. CDR3 length: 16 residues. The chain's CDR3 is CAISETPGQGANGYTF. The CDR3 DNA reads TGTGCCATCAGTGAGACACCGGGACAGGGGGCTAATGGCTACACCTTC.

The V and J genes are TRBV7-2 and TRBJ2-1, with D possibly TRBD2 on 5 matching bases. Deletions cut 5 bases from V and 6 bases from J, with 23 bases between. Germline V CDR1 and CDR2: SGHTA, FQGNSA. CDR3 length: 17 amino acids. CDR3 in amino acids: CASSPFLTGEVANEQFF. In DNA, the CDR3 is TGTGCCAGCAGCCCATTCCTTACCGGGGAAGTGGCCAATGAGCAGTTCTTC.

This chain uses TRBV30 with TRBJ2-7; 16 bases align to TRBD2. V trimming: 7 bases; J trimming: 3 bases; junction bases outside the gene matches: 6. CDR1 is GTSNPN, CDR2 SVGIG, per germline (reference sequence). This CDR3 spans 15 amino acids. The CDR3 sequence is CAYGTSGRGGYEQYF. The CDR3 DNA reads as TGTGCCTACGGGACTAGCGGGAGGGGGGGCTACGAGCAGTACTTC.

This chain joins TRBV3-1 (or the pseudogene TRBV3-2) and TRBJ2-5, with 10 bases lining up with TRBD1. Germline V gene sequence: CDR1 LGHDT, CDR2 YNNKEL (reference sequence). This CDR3 region has 17 residues. After removal of 1 base from V and 4 bases from J, the junction contained 9 bases not matched to a gene. The CDR3 loop reads CASSQGFTGTGVETQYF. The CDR3 nucleotides are TGTGCCAGCAGCCAAGGTTTTACCGGGACAGGGGTAGAGACCCAGTACTTC.

The chain carries TRBV5-1 and TRBJ2-7, with 11 bases identical to TRBD1. CDR1 is SGHRS and CDR2 is YFSETQ in the germline V gene. V lost 4 bases to trimming and J lost 7 bases; unmatched junction nucleotides: 7. This CDR3 contains 14 residues. The CDR3 sequence is CASSPGQGAGEQYF. In DNA, the CDR3 is TGCGCCAGCAGCCCTGGACAGGGGGCAGGGGAGCAGTACTTC. Full variable domain (remainder filled in from reference TRBV5-1 and TRBJ2-7): KAGVTQTPRYLIKTRGQQVTLSCSPISGHRSVSWYQQTPGQGLQFLFEYFSETQRNKGNFPGRFSGRQFSNSRSEMNVSTLELGDSALYLCASSPGQGAGEQYFGPGTRLTVT.

About this clone itself: Other DNA sequences in the same sample also yield this CDR3. The V call is TRBV12-3 or TRBV12-4, the J call TRBJ1-2; 9 positions match TRBD1. The J segment lost 4 bases and the V segment lost 3 bases, leaving 0 bases of the junction unmatched. The CDR3 runs 13 residues. The DNA for the CDR3 is TGTGCCAGCAGTTTGGGACAGGGCTATGGCTACACCTTC. Encoded protein: CASSLGQGYGYTF.

The rearrangement links TRBV3-1 (or the pseudogene TRBV3-2) to TRBJ1-2; D uncertain. The CDR3 sequence is 13 residues long. Trimming removed 1 base from V and 8 bases from J, with 11 bases in between. Germline V CDR1 and CDR2: LGHDT, YNNKEL (reference sequence). The CDR3 is CASSQAVGAGYTF. As DNA, the CDR3 is TGTGCCAGCAGCCAAGCCGTGGGCGCGGGCTACACCTTC.

V usage is TRBV6-1 and J usage is TRBJ1-5; 10 positions agree with TRBD1. Germline trimming cut 6 bases from V and 3 bases from J; bases unmatched to any gene: 11. Per germline, CDR1 MNHNS and CDR2 SASEGT. This CDR3 spans 17 amino acids. The CDR3 nucleotides are TGTGCCAGCAGCGAAAGACAGGGGGCGCTTACCAATCAGCCCCAGCATTTT. Translated: CASSERQGALTNQPQHF.

The chain joins TRBV6-5 to TRBJ1-6; D is possibly TRBD1 (6 bases). The CDR3 spans 16 residues. V shed 2 bases and J shed 7 bases, with 15 bases lying between them. Looked up from germline, CDR1 is MNHEY and CDR2 is SVGAGI. CDR3 region: CASSYATGSWNSPLHF. The CDR3 DNA reads TGTGCCAGCAGTTACGCAACAGGGAGTTGGAATTCACCCCTCCACTTT.

V and J are TRBV11-3 and TRBJ2-1, with TRBD2 identical over 7 bases. The CDR3 extends over 14 amino acids. The V gene's germline CDR1 is SGHNT and CDR2 YENEEA. After removal of 3 bases from V and 8 bases from J, the junction contained 7 bases not matched to a gene. This chain's CDR3 is CASSFGGSSYEQFF. Written as DNA, the CDR3 is TGTGCCAGCAGCTTCGGCGGGAGCTCATATGAGCAGTTCTTC.

This chain uses TRBV10-3 with TRBJ2-5, with D possibly matching TRBD2 (7 bases). Per germline, CDR1 ENHRY and CDR2 SYGVKD. The CDR3 is 13 amino acids. V dropped 5 bases and J dropped 3 bases, with 10 bases sitting between them. The CDR3 sequence: CAISRGAEETQYF. DNA for the CDR3: TGTGCCATCAGTCGGGGGGCGGAAGAGACCCAGTACTTC.

The chain has TRBV13 and TRBJ2-7, with no clear D. V was trimmed by 2 bases and J by 3 bases, leaving 14 bases between them. Germline V lookup: CDR1 PRHDT, CDR2 FYEKMQ (reference sequence). The CDR3 loop spans 15 amino acids. CDR3 nucleotides: TGTGCCAGCAGCTTAAGCCCCGCCCGGTTCTACGAGCAGTACTTC. Residues: CASSLSPARFYEQYF.